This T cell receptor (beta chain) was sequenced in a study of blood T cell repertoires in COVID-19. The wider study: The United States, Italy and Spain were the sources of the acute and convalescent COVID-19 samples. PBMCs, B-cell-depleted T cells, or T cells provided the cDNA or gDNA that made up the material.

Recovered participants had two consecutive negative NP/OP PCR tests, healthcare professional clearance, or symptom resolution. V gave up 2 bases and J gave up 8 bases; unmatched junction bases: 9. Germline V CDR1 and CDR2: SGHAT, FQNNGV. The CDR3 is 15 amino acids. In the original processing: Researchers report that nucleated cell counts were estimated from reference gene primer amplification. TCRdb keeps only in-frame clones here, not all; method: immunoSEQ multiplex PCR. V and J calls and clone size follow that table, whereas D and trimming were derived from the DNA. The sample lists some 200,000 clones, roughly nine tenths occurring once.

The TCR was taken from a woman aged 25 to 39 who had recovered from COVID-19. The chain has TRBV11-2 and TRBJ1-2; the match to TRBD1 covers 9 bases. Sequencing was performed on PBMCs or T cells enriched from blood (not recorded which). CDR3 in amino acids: CASSLWGQGPEGYTF. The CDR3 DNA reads TGTGCCAGCAGCTTATGGGGACAGGGCCCTGAAGGCTACACCTTC.